This TCR beta chain was identified during a study of identical twins' blood T cells. With 4 bases removed from V and 3 bases from J, the gap between germline ends came to 7 bases. This CDR3 spans 13 amino acids. Germline V lookup: CDR1 SGHRS, CDR2 YFSETQ. TCRdb redid the calling of the 5' RACE reads with MiXCR, one entry per CDR3 protein. The sample yields 300,000 to 400,000 distinct CDR3 sequences, under 30% seen once. The chain couples TRBV5-1 to TRBJ2-2, with unresolved D. The origin of this receptor is a woman aged 18-50 years in good health. The sequenced material came from PBMCs. CDR3 DNA: TGCGCCAGCAGCCCCACTGACACCGGGGAGCTGTTTTTT. Protein: CASSPTDTGELFF.